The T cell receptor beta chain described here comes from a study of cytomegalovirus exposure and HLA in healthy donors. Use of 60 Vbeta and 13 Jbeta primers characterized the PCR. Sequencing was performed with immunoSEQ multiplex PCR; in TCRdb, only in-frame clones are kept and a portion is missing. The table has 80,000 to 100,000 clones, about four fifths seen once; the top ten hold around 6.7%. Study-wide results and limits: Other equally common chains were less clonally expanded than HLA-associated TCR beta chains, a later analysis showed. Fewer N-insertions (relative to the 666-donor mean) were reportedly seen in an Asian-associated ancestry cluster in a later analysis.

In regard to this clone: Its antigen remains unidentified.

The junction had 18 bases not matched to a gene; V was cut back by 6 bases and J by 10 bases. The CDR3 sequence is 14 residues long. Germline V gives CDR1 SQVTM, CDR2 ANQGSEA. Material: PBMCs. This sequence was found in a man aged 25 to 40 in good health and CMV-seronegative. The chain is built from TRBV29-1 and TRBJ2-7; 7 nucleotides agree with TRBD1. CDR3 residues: CSVGQASRPLRQYF. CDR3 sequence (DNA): TGCAGCGTCGGACAGGCTAGCAGACCGCTACGCCAGTACTTC.